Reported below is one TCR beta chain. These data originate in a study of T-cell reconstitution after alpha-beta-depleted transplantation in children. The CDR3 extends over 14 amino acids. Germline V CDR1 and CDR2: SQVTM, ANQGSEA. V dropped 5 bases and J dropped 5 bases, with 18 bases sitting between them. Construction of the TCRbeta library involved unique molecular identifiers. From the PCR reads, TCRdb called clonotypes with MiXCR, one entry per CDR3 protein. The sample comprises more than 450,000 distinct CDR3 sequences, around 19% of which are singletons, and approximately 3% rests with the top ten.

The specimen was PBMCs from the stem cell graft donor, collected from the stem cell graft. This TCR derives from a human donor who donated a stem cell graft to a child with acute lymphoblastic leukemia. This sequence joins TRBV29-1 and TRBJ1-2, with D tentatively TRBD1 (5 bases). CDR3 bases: TGCAGCGTTATGCTGCGGTCTGGGGCTTATGGCTACACCTTC. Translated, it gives CSVMLRSGAYGYTF.